The rows below give T cell receptor beta chains drawn from one sample of a study of identical twins. MiXCR, applied by TCRdb to the 5' RACE reads, yields one record per CDR3 protein. The table has about 890,000 distinct CDR3 sequences, roughly 12% seen once. This sample also appeared in a second study, on yellow fever vaccine responses in identical twins.

Sequences were obtained from PBMCs. Receptor source: a woman younger than 30 in good health. The CDR3 runs from the conserved cysteine through the conserved F or W. D genes are given only for firm matches. A row's size may be missing; if present it is once, few, many or a size class.

J gene: TRBJ2-5
D gene: -
V gene: TRBV12-3/TRBV12-4
clone size: few
CDR3 DNA: TGTGCCAGCAACCCTGGGGGGTTGACGGGGACCCAGTACTTC
CDR3 protein: CASNPGGLTGTQYF

J gene: TRBJ2-1
D gene: -
V gene: TRBV15
clone size: -
CDR3 DNA: TGTGCCACCAGCGGACTATCTCGGGGGCCCGACTACAATGAGCAGTTCTTC
CDR3 protein: CATSGLSRGPDYNEQFF

J gene: TRBJ2-1
D gene: -
V gene: TRBV6-5
clone size: many
CDR3 DNA: TGTGCCAGCAGTTCTCGGACCACCCACAATGAGCAGTTCTTC
CDR3 protein: CASSSRTTHNEQFF

J gene: TRBJ2-1
D gene: TRBD2
V gene: TRBV12-3/TRBV12-4
clone size: -
CDR3 DNA: TGTGCCAGCAGCCTTAGCGGGGGACTTAGCAATGAGCAGTTCTTC
CDR3 protein: CASSLSGGLSNEQFF

J gene: TRBJ2-1
D gene: TRBD2
V gene: TRBV2
clone size: -
CDR3 DNA: TGTGCCAGCAGCCCAAAGCGACTAGCATGGAGCTCCTACAATGAGCAGTTCTTC
CDR3 protein: CASSPKRLAWSSYNEQFF

J gene: TRBJ2-2
D gene: TRBD2
V gene: TRBV24-1
clone size: -
CDR3 DNA: TGTGCCACCACCTCATCCACGGGACTAGCTCAATCCGGGGAGCTGTTTTTT
CDR3 protein: CATTSSTGLAQSGELFF

J gene: TRBJ2-5
D gene: TRBD1
V gene: TRBV9
clone size: few
CDR3 DNA: TGTGCCAGCAGCATAAGACAGGGGAACGGGGAGACCCAGTACTTC
CDR3 protein: CASSIRQGNGETQYF

J gene: TRBJ2-5
D gene: -
V gene: TRBV3-1
clone size: -
CDR3 DNA: TGTGCCAGCAGCCAAGATTGGGGATCTGAAGAGACCCAGTACTTC
CDR3 protein: CASSQDWGSEETQYF

J gene: TRBJ2-3
D gene: TRBD2
V gene: TRBV25-1
clone size: -
CDR3 DNA: TGTGCCAGCAGTCCTCTAGCGGGAGGGCCTTTGCAGACAGATACGCAGTATTTT
CDR3 protein: CASSPLAGGPLQTDTQYF

J gene: TRBJ2-2
D gene: -
V gene: TRBV20-1
clone size: -
CDR3 DNA: TGCAGTGCTAGTCCGGGAGCAAACACCGGGGAGCTGTTTTTT
CDR3 protein: CSASPGANTGELFF

J gene: TRBJ2-2
D gene: -
V gene: TRBV19
clone size: -
CDR3 DNA: TGTGCCAGTGGACACCCGGGGAGGGAGCTGTTTTTT
CDR3 protein: CASGHPGRELFF

J gene: TRBJ2-1
D gene: -
V gene: TRBV5-1
clone size: few
CDR3 DNA: TGCGCCAGCAGCTTGGGCAGGGAGAAGATAAATGAGCAGTTCTTC
CDR3 protein: CASSLGREKINEQFF

J gene: TRBJ1-4
D gene: -
V gene: TRBV20-1
clone size: -
CDR3 DNA: TGCAGTGCGCCCGGGGGCAGCGCAACTAATGAAAAACTGTTTTTT
CDR3 protein: CSAPGGSATNEKLFF

J gene: TRBJ2-3
D gene: TRBD2
V gene: TRBV29-1
clone size: many
CDR3 DNA: TGCAGCGTCGAGCGGGTGAGCGGGGGTACAGATACGCAGTATTTT
CDR3 protein: CSVERVSGGTDTQYF

J gene: TRBJ2-1
D gene: -
V gene: TRBV20-1
clone size: -
CDR3 DNA: TGCAGTGCTAGAGTGTCCGCGGCAGAAGACAATGAGCAGTTCTTC
CDR3 protein: CSARVSAAEDNEQFF

J gene: TRBJ2-5
D gene: -
V gene: TRBV15
clone size: -
CDR3 DNA: TGTGCCACCAGCAGACAGAGACAGCTACAAGAGACCCAGTACTTC
CDR3 protein: CATSRQRQLQETQYF

J gene: TRBJ2-2
D gene: TRBD2
V gene: TRBV4-2
clone size: -
CDR3 DNA: TGTGCCAGCAGCCAAGTCCCAGCGGGAGTAAACACCGGGGAGCTGTTTTTT
CDR3 protein: CASSQVPAGVNTGELFF

J gene: TRBJ2-1
D gene: -
V gene: TRBV3-1
clone size: -
CDR3 DNA: TGTGCCAGCAGCCAAGGACAGCTAACCTACAATGAGCAGTTCTTC
CDR3 protein: CASSQGQLTYNEQFF

J gene: TRBJ1-4
D gene: -
V gene: TRBV12-3/TRBV12-4
clone size: few
CDR3 DNA: TGTGCCAGCAAAACGGGAACGGCAAACCGTGTTTTT
CDR3 protein: CASKTGTANRVF

J gene: TRBJ2-2
D gene: -
V gene: TRBV29-1
clone size: few
CDR3 DNA: TGCAGCGTTGAAGTGATCGGACCTCCTTACCCCACCGGGGAGCTGTTTTTT
CDR3 protein: CSVEVIGPPYPTGELFF

J gene: TRBJ2-7
D gene: -
V gene: TRBV5-6
clone size: -
CDR3 DNA: TGTGCCAGCAGCTGGAAATTAGCGGTTGCCTCCTACGAGCAGTACTTC
CDR3 protein: CASSWKLAVASYEQYF

J gene: TRBJ1-2
D gene: -
V gene: TRBV28
clone size: few
CDR3 DNA: TGTGCCAGCAGTTTATTCCGGACGGCAGGGCTGTTTGATGGCTACACCTTC
CDR3 protein: CASSLFRTAGLFDGYTF

J gene: TRBJ2-3
D gene: -
V gene: TRBV20-1
clone size: few
CDR3 DNA: TGCAGTGCTAGAGAGGGTCCCTTCACAGATACGCAGTATTTT
CDR3 protein: CSAREGPFTDTQYF

J gene: TRBJ1-1
D gene: TRBD1
V gene: TRBV10-3
clone size: few
CDR3 DNA: TGTGCCATCAGTATGGACAGGGCCGGCACTGAAGCTTTCTTT
CDR3 protein: CAISMDRAGTEAFF

J gene: TRBJ2-5
D gene: -
V gene: TRBV6-1
clone size: -
CDR3 DNA: TGTGCCAGCAGTGCGACTTTTTCTCAAGAGACCCAGTACTTC
CDR3 protein: CASSATFSQETQYF

J gene: TRBJ2-7
D gene: -
V gene: TRBV6-2/TRBV6-3
clone size: few
CDR3 DNA: TGTGCCAGCAGTTCGGGACATCCAGCTATTCCCTACGAGCAGTACTTC
CDR3 protein: CASSSGHPAIPYEQYF

J gene: TRBJ2-7
D gene: -
V gene: TRBV12-3/TRBV12-4
clone size: few
CDR3 DNA: TGTGCCAGCAGTTCGGTAGCCGCCGGGGCCAGCGGGCAGTACTTC
CDR3 protein: CASSSVAAGASGQYF

J gene: TRBJ2-3
D gene: TRBD2
V gene: TRBV6-4
clone size: -
CDR3 DNA: TGTGCCAGCAGTGGCACTAGCGGGAGAGGAACAGATACGCAGTATTTT
CDR3 protein: CASSGTSGRGTDTQYF

J gene: TRBJ2-6
D gene: -
V gene: TRBV21-1
clone size: -
CDR3 DNA: TGTGCCAGCAGCAAGATCGTGGACAACAACATTTACTCTGGGGCCAACGTCCTGACTTTC
CDR3 protein: CASSKIVDNNIYSGANVLTF

J gene: TRBJ2-1
D gene: TRBD1
V gene: TRBV5-1
clone size: few
CDR3 DNA: TGCGCCAGCAGCTCCCAAGGGGGCGCCCCCGGGCAGTTCTTC
CDR3 protein: CASSSQGGAPGQFF

J gene: TRBJ1-5
D gene: TRBD1
V gene: TRBV2
clone size: many
CDR3 DNA: TGTGCCAGCAGTGGGGACAGCCCTCAGCCCCAGCATTTT
CDR3 protein: CASSGDSPQPQHF

J gene: TRBJ2-2
D gene: TRBD1
V gene: TRBV12-3/TRBV12-4
clone size: -
CDR3 DNA: TGTGCCAGCAGCAGAGACAGGGCGTGGACCGGGGAGCTGTTTTTT
CDR3 protein: CASSRDRAWTGELFF

J gene: TRBJ2-3
D gene: -
V gene: TRBV11-2
clone size: few
CDR3 DNA: TGTGCCAGCAGCTATCGGGATTTCACAGATACGCAGTATTTT
CDR3 protein: CASSYRDFTDTQYF

J gene: TRBJ2-2
D gene: TRBD2
V gene: TRBV27
clone size: few
CDR3 DNA: TGTGCCAGCAGAGCCGGGACTAGCACCAACACCGGGGAGCTGTTTTTT
CDR3 protein: CASRAGTSTNTGELFF

J gene: TRBJ2-2
D gene: -
V gene: TRBV20-1
clone size: -
CDR3 DNA: TGCAGTGCCCATAGCCCGGCGAACACCGGGGAGCTGTTTTTT
CDR3 protein: CSAHSPANTGELFF

J gene: TRBJ2-3
D gene: -
V gene: TRBV12-3/TRBV12-4
clone size: -
CDR3 DNA: TGTGCCAGCAGTTTAGGACTTAGGGATGATACGCAGTATTTT
CDR3 protein: CASSLGLRDDTQYF

J gene: TRBJ2-1
D gene: -
V gene: TRBV5-1
clone size: many
CDR3 DNA: TGCGCCAGCAGCAAACAACCCGAGAATGAGCAGTTCTTC
CDR3 protein: CASSKQPENEQFF

J gene: TRBJ1-1
D gene: -
V gene: TRBV20-1
clone size: -
CDR3 DNA: TGCAGTGCTAGGGGCGGACCTGAAGCTTTCTTT
CDR3 protein: CSARGGPEAFF

J gene: TRBJ2-3
D gene: TRBD2
V gene: TRBV20-1
clone size: few
CDR3 DNA: TGCAGTGCTACCACACCGGGAGGTCGGGCAGATACGCAGTATTTT
CDR3 protein: CSATTPGGRADTQYF